Listed below are T cell receptor beta chains from one sample, sequenced in a study of identical twins. TCRdb itself ran the 5' RACE reads through MiXCR, one entry per CDR3 protein. Of around 100,000 distinct CDR3 sequences listed, 5.9% are singletons. Sequencing used memory T cells sorted from blood. The receptors were sampled from a woman in her fifties or sixties in good health. Each CDR3 is given with its conserved first and last residue. The D gene is left open where the match is weak. Size is stated for part of the rows, as once, few or many counts, or as a class when the clone is expanded.

V	J	size	length	D	DNA	CDR3
TRBV5-4	TRBJ1-2	many	13	TRBD1	TGTGCCAGCAGCGCTGACAGGGAGCATGGCTACACCTTC	CASSADREHGYTF
TRBV20-1	TRBJ1-5	many	12	.	TGCAGTGCGCTTTCAGGCAATCAGCCCCAGCATTTT	CSALSGNQPQHF
TRBV24-1	TRBJ1-2	many	16	.	TGTGCCACCAGTGACCCTGGACAGCCGTCCGAGTATGGCTACACCTTC	CATSDPGQPSEYGYTF
TRBV12-5	TRBJ1-4	many	17	TRBD1	TGTGCTAGTGGTTTGGGAATACCCGGGACAGGGGGAGAAAAACTGTTTTTT	CASGLGIPGTGGEKLFF
TRBV6-1	TRBJ2-1	many	14	.	TGTGCCAGCGGAAGGCAGAGGGGCTACAATGAGCAGTTCTTC	CASGRQRGYNEQFF
TRBV6-1	TRBJ2-1	many	15	.	TGTGCCAGCAGTGTGATGGGAAGGCGGTACAATGAGCAGTTCTTC	CASSVMGRRYNEQFF
TRBV5-1	TRBJ1-1	.	15	.	TGCGCCAGCAGCTTAACCGGGACCCAAGGGACTGAAGCTTTCTTT	CASSLTGTQGTEAFF
TRBV7-2	TRBJ1-3	many	15	.	TGTGCCAGCAGCTTAGGGGGTTCGTCTGGAAACACCATATATTTT	CASSLGGSSGNTIYF
TRBV6-5	TRBJ2-1	many	15	TRBD2	TGTGCCAGCAGTTACGAAGCGGGAGTTCCCAATGAGCAGTTCTTC	CASSYEAGVPNEQFF
TRBV5-1	TRBJ2-5	many	15	TRBD2	TGCGCCAGCAGCTTGAGTAGCGGGGGGAAAGAGACCCAGTACTTC	CASSLSSGGKETQYF
TRBV5-5	TRBJ1-1	.	13	TRBD1	TGTGCCAGCAGCTGGACAGGGGACACTGAAGCTTTCTTT	CASSWTGDTEAFF
TRBV19	TRBJ2-1	many	14	.	TGTGCCAGTAGTATAGAGGGGGCCCAGCGGGAGCAGTTCTTC	CASSIEGAQREQFF
TRBV15	TRBJ1-1	many	18	TRBD1	TGTGCCACCAGCAGAGTTGAGGGGGCGGTCAGTGGGAACACTGAAGCTTTCTTT	CATSRVEGAVSGNTEAFF
TRBV30	TRBJ2-1	many	15	.	TGTGCCTGGGTGGGGGGCCTCGGGAATTACAATGAGCAGTTCTTC	CAWVGGLGNYNEQFF
TRBV11-2	TRBJ2-7	.	15	.	TGTGCCAGCAGCTTTCCGGGACGTTCCCCCCGGGAGCAGTACTTC	CASSFPGRSPREQYF
TRBV15	TRBJ2-1	many	13	TRBD1	TGTGCCACCAGCGGACAGGAAAGGAATGAGCAGTTCTTC	CATSGQERNEQFF
TRBV2	TRBJ1-3	few	19	.	TGTGCCAGCAGGGGAGAAGGTCCCCCGGACAGATACTCTGGAAACACCATATATTTT	CASRGEGPPDRYSGNTIYF
TRBV29-1	TRBJ2-7	many	16	.	TGCAGCGTTGAAGATAGGATAACAGGTGGTTCCTACGAGCAGTACTTC	CSVEDRITGGSYEQYF
TRBV5-6	TRBJ1-2	many	15	.	TGTGCCAGCAGCTTGGCGGGGTCTGGCGCTAATGGCTACACCTTC	CASSLAGSGANGYTF
TRBV25-1	TRBJ1-1	few	11	.	TGTGCCAGCAGGGGTGGAAGTGGAGCTTTCTTT	CASRGGSGAFF
TRBV11-3	TRBJ2-7	.	13	.	TGTGCCAGCAGCCCATATTCCTCCTACGAGCAGTACTTC	CASSPYSSYEQYF
TRBV12-3/TRBV12-4	TRBJ2-2	few	13	.	TGTGCCAGCAGTTTTGAGGGGGTTCCTGAGCTGTTTTTT	CASSFEGVPELFF
TRBV12-3/TRBV12-4	TRBJ2-1	medium-sized	15	.	TGTGCCAGCAGTTCGACCTTGTACTCCTACAATGAGCAGTTCTTC	CASSSTLYSYNEQFF
TRBV3-1	TRBJ2-5	many	16	TRBD2	TGTGCCAGCAGCCGGCTAGCGGGAGGATCAAAAGAGACCCAGTACTTC	CASSRLAGGSKETQYF
TRBV7-2	TRBJ2-7	many	17	TRBD2	TGTGCCAGCAGCTTAGAGGCTAGCGGGAAGTATCCCTACGAGCAGTACTTC	CASSLEASGKYPYEQYF
TRBV20-1	TRBJ1-5	few	13	.	TGCAGTGCTAGTTTCAGTAAATTCCAGCCCCAGCATTTT	CSASFSKFQPQHF
TRBV7-8	TRBJ2-1	.	15	.	TGTGCCAGCAGCTTAAGGCTAGCCCTCTACAATGAGCAGTTCTTC	CASSLRLALYNEQFF
TRBV7-2	TRBJ2-4	few	16	TRBD1	TGTGCCAGCAGCTTAGCATCCACAGGGGTCAAAAACATTCAGTACTTC	CASSLASTGVKNIQYF
TRBV5-1	TRBJ2-3	many	19	TRBD2	TGCGCCAGCAGCTTGGGACTAGCGGGAGTACGGCGCGGCGCAGATACGCAGTATTTT	CASSLGLAGVRRGADTQYF
TRBV2	TRBJ2-5	.	13	.	TGTGCCAGCACCGAGGGCGGGGTGGAGACCCAGTACTTC	CASTEGGVETQYF
TRBV16	TRBJ2-1	many	16	TRBD2	TGTGCCAGCAGCCAACGTGGGACTAGCTACTACAATGAGCAGTTCTTC	CASSQRGTSYYNEQFF
TRBV7-2	TRBJ2-7	many	15	.	TGTGCCAGCAGCTTAGAGGGGAGGTCGGAGGCTCGGCAGTACTTC	CASSLEGRSEARQYF
TRBV7-8	TRBJ2-6	many	19	TRBD1	TGTGCCAGCAGCTTAGCGGGACAGGGGGTCGCATCTGGGGCCAACGTCCTGACTTTC	CASSLAGQGVASGANVLTF
TRBV20-1	TRBJ2-1	.	15	TRBD1	TGCAGTGCTAGATCGGGACAGGGGGGCGACAATGAGCAGTTCTTC	CSARSGQGGDNEQFF
TRBV19	TRBJ2-2	few	15	TRBD2	TGTGCCAGTAGTATAATCTCACTAGCGGCCGGGGAGCTGTTTTTT	CASSIISLAAGELFF
TRBV11-3	TRBJ2-2	.	15	.	TGTGCCAGCAGCTTAGATGTTCGGGGCACCGGGGAGCTGTTTTTT	CASSLDVRGTGELFF
TRBV10-2	TRBJ2-2	.	15	TRBD2	TGCGCCAGCAGTGAGCCAACGGGACTAGCCGGGGAGCTGTTTTTT	CASSEPTGLAGELFF
TRBV7-8	TRBJ2-7	many	14	TRBD2	TGTGCCAGCAGACCTAGAGCGGGAGCGCGGGAGCAGTACTTC	CASRPRAGAREQYF
TRBV10-2	TRBJ2-5	many	15	.	TGCGCCAGCAGTGAGTCCGGTTTAGCTTTGGAGACCCAGTACTTC	CASSESGLALETQYF
TRBV29-1	TRBJ2-7	many	15	TRBD2	TGCAGCGTTGGCGGACTAGCGGGACGGATAAGGGAGCAGTACTTC	CSVGGLAGRIREQYF
TRBV7-2	TRBJ2-3	many	13	.	TGTGCCAGCAGCCCCGTGGCGGGGGATACGCAGTATTTT	CASSPVAGDTQYF
TRBV5-5	TRBJ2-1	few	14	.	TGTGCCAGCAGCTTGGCCAATACCTACAATGAGCAGTTCTTC	CASSLANTYNEQFF
TRBV4-2	TRBJ2-2	many	16	.	TGTGCCAGCAGCCAAGACCCTCCGCCAAACACCGGGGAGCTGTTTTTT	CASSQDPPPNTGELFF
TRBV5-6	TRBJ2-5	many	14	.	TGTGCCAGCAGCTTGGCAGGGTCTGGTGAGACCCAGTACTTC	CASSLAGSGETQYF
TRBV6-2/TRBV6-3	TRBJ2-1	many	13	.	TGTGCCAGCAGTTACGAATCGGTCAATGAGCAGTTCTTC	CASSYESVNEQFF
TRBV20-1	TRBJ2-5	few	14	.	TGCAGTGCTAGAGAGATACAGGGTGGCGAGACCCAGTACTTC	CSAREIQGGETQYF
TRBV15	TRBJ2-1	many	16	TRBD1	TGTGCCACCAGCCCCGGGGGACAGGGGGCCTACAATGAGCAGTTCTTC	CATSPGGQGAYNEQFF
TRBV7-2	TRBJ2-5	many	15	TRBD1	TGTGCCAGCAGCTTAAGGGACAGGGCAGGCGAGACCCAGTACTTC	CASSLRDRAGETQYF
TRBV18	TRBJ2-1	many	12	.	TGTGCCAGCTCACCACCGGGCAATGAGCAGTTCTTC	CASSPPGNEQFF
TRBV20-1	TRBJ2-1	many	14	.	TGCAGTGCTAGTAAGGCTGGGGGGTTTGATGAGCAGTTCTTC	CSASKAGGFDEQFF
TRBV28	TRBJ1-1	many	12	.	TGTGCCAGCACCCTAGGCATCAGGGAAGCTTTCTTT	CASTLGIREAFF
TRBV2	TRBJ2-1	many	14	.	TGTGCCAGCATGAAGGGAGGACCTTACAATGAGCAGTTCTTC	CASMKGGPYNEQFF